The 18 T cell receptor beta chains presented below share a single source sample, sequenced in a study of PD-1 blockade in mismatch repair-deficient tumors (dated by TCRdb to 2016 to 2017). What the time point label conveys for this sample: identical approximately eleven-day culture without peptide (control). The antigens of these receptors remain unknown. Library creation used the immunoSEQ multiplex PCR assay. TCRdb took over this immuneACCESS table, retaining in-frame rearrangements with V and J assigned. Such tables are incomplete; in checked studies, under half of the missing clones stem from an unresolved V gene, and the remainder is unexplained. This sample is represented by over 13,000 clones; 70% to 90% of them were singletons. The top ten clonotypes cover over 9.5% of the sample. The sample consisted of cells cultured in vitro, taken from a patient treated with pembrolizumab. The source is an adult with mismatch repair-deficient cancer.

The chain links TRBV14 to TRBJ2-7; 7 bases are shared with TRBD1. Germline V gives CDR1 SGHDN, CDR2 FVKESK. J gave up 2 bases and V 3 bases, and 4 bases lay outside the gene matches. This CDR3 is 14 amino acids long. Here the CDR3 reads CASSQLQGAYEQYF. Here the CDR3 DNA reads TGTGCCAGCAGCCAGCTGCAGGGGGCCTACGAGCAGTACTTC.

The rearrangement links TRBV7-9 to TRBJ2-3; 8 positions match TRBD2. The germline gives CDR1 SEHNR, CDR2 FQNEAQ (reference sequence). J gave up 2 bases and V 1 base, and 14 bases lay outside the gene matches. This CDR3 is built from 19 residues. The CDR3, as DNA: TGTGCCAGCAGCTTAGACGGGTCTCACGGGGGGGGAGCCACAGATACGCAGTATTTT. Its translation: CASSLDGSHGGGATDTQYF.

V and J are TRBV11-3 and TRBJ2-1; 8 bases fit TRBD2. CDR3 size: 15 residues. The trim removed 5 bases at V and 7 bases at J, leaving 10 bases unmatched. Germline CDR1 and CDR2: SGHNT and YENEEA. The CDR3 region has the DNA TGTGCCAGCAGCCAGCGGGAGCTAAGCCAGAATGAGCAGTTCTTC. It yields the protein CASSQRELSQNEQFF.

In nucleotides, the CDR3 is TGCGCCAGCAGCTTGCTCGGAGGAGGGTTAGGGAACACTGAAGCTTTCTTT. It yields the protein CASSLLGGGLGNTEAFF. The gene calls are TRBV5-1 and TRBJ1-1; no firm D call. Trimming took 1 base from V and 1 from J, leaving 17 bases between them. This CDR3 has 17 amino acids. Germline V gene data show CDR1 as SGHRS and CDR2 as YFSETQ.

The count of this clone is one. The chain carries TRBV7-8 and TRBJ2-1; TRBD1 or TRBD2 may be the D gene (5 bases each). V lost 2 bases to trimming and J lost 4 bases, with 12 bases between them. The germline gives CDR1 SGHVS, CDR2 FQNEAQ. The CDR3 extends over 15 amino acids. CDR3 protein: CASSLTGLTYNEQFF. The CDR3 nucleotides are TGTGCCAGCAGCTTAACAGGACTTACGTACAATGAGCAGTTCTTC.

This chain links TRBV28 with TRBJ2-7; D is possibly TRBD1 (6 bases). Trimming pared 6 bases from V and 3 bases from J, leaving 18 bases between. In germline, CDR1 is MDHEN, CDR2 SYDVKM. The CDR3 covers 15 residues. The CDR3 DNA reads TGTGCCAGCAGCGAACGAGGGACACTACTCTACGAGCAGTACTTC. The encoded protein is CASSERGTLLYEQYF. The full variable domain, completed using reference TRBV28 and TRBJ2-7, is DVKVTQSSRYLVKRTGEKVFLECVQDMDHENMFWYRQDPGLGLRLIYFSYDVKMKEKGDIPEGYSVSREKKERFSLILESASTNQTSMYLCASSERGTLLYEQYFGPGTRLTVT.

Concerning this clone: A read error may produce the germline difference seen at one junction end. The chain recombines TRBV2 with TRBJ1-2; D is uncertain. This CDR3 comprises 11 residues. CDR1 is SNHLY, CDR2 FYNNEI, per germline. This CDR3 reads CARSGGDGYTF. The CDR3 region has the DNA TGTGCCAGAAGTGGTGGGGATGGCTACACCTTC.

The CDR3 DNA follows: TGTGCCAGCAGTGAATTTCAGGAGGAAGGTGAGCAGTTCTTC. Translation gives CASSEFQEEGEQFF. The chain is built from TRBV25-1 and TRBJ2-1; D is perhaps TRBD2 (5 bases). V was shortened by 1 base and J by 9 bases, with 13 bases between the two germline ends. The CDR3 extends over 14 amino acids. Germline CDR1 MGHDK, CDR2 SYGVNS.

The gene calls are TRBV5-1 and TRBJ2-1; 9 positions match TRBD1. Trimming took 7 bases from V and 8 from J; bases not matched to a gene: 4. Germline V gives CDR1 SGHRS, CDR2 YFSETQ. The CDR3 contains 12 residues. The CDR3 loop reads CASGTGIHEQFF. CDR3 coding DNA: TGCGCCAGCGGGACAGGGATTCATGAGCAGTTCTTC.

The chain combines TRBV28 with TRBJ2-7, with D unclear. Trimming took 2 bases from V and 3 from J, leaving 8 bases between them. The germline gives CDR1 MDHEN, CDR2 SYDVKM. CDR3 size: 13 residues. CDR3 DNA sequence: TGTGCCAGCAGTTTACTAGGCAGCTACGAGCAGTACTTC. Amino acid sequence: CASSLLGSYEQYF.

The chain has TRBV7-3 and TRBJ2-7; D possibly corresponds to TRBD2 (5 bases). Germline V CDR1 and CDR2: SGHTA, FQGTGA. The CDR3 spans 15 residues. The V end lost 1 base, the J end lost 3 bases, and 13 bases lay between the germline ends. DNA for the CDR3: TGTGCCAGCAGCTTAAGTCCGGCAGGACTCTACGAGCAGTACTTC. It yields the protein CASSLSPAGLYEQYF.

CDR3 sequence: CASSSGWGSSTDTQYF. The CDR3 DNA follows: TGTGCCAGCAGCTCAGGTTGGGGGAGTTCCACAGATACGCAGTATTTT. V is TRBV27 and J is TRBJ2-3; D is tentatively TRBD1 or TRBD2 (5 bases each). V was pared by 6 bases and J by 2 bases, with 18 bases between. This CDR3 spans 16 amino acids. Germline CDR1 reads MNHEY; CDR2 reads SMNVEV (reference sequence).

The rearrangement uses TRBV7-3 and TRBJ2-3; D possibly corresponds to TRBD1 (5 bases). The V gene lost 5 bases and the J gene lost 4 bases, with 7 bases spanning the gap. The CDR3 length is 12 residues. Germline V lookup: CDR1 SGHTA, CDR2 FQGTGA. The CDR3 DNA reads as TGTGCCAGCAGCGCAGGGCCAGATACGCAGTATTTT. It translates to CASSAGPDTQYF.

The rearrangement uses TRBV18 and TRBJ2-2; D is ambiguous. The CDR3 loop spans 16 amino acids. V dropped 3 bases and J dropped 0 bases, with 11 bases sitting between them. Germline V gene lookup returns CDR1 KGHSH and CDR2 LQKENI. The CDR3 bases are TGTGCCAGCTCACCCCTGCGAGCGACGAACACCGGGGAGCTGTTTTTT. Protein product: CASSPLRATNTGELFF.

The chain uses TRBV5-1 and TRBJ1-3; TRBD1 is a possible D gene (5 bases). CDR1 is SGHRS, CDR2 YFSETQ, per germline. V lost 4 bases and J 4 bases, leaving 12 bases between the germline ends. This CDR3 has 14 residues. The CDR3 sequence: CASSPRDPGNTIYF. In DNA, the CDR3 is TGCGCCAGCAGCCCACGGGACCCGGGAAACACCATATATTTT.

The rearrangement joins TRBV10-1 to TRBJ2-1; tentatively, D is TRBD2 (6 bases). The CDR3 runs to 14 residues. Trimming cost V 5 bases and J 2 bases, with 10 bases left between them. In germline, CDR1 is WNHNN, CDR2 SYGVQD (reference sequence). The CDR3 coding sequence is TGCGCCAGCAGTTGGGACTCTACCTACAATGAGCAGTTCTTC. It translates to CASSWDSTYNEQFF.

The chain recombines TRBV9 with TRBJ1-6; 11 bases line up with TRBD1. This CDR3 is built from 15 residues. Losses at the gene ends were 4 bases for V and 8 bases for J; bases not matched to a gene: 5. CDR1 and CDR2 from the germline V gene are SGDLS and YYNGEE. CDR3 sequence: CASSPRTGGYSPLHF. The CDR3 DNA follows: TGTGCCAGCAGCCCGCGGACAGGGGGCTATTCACCCCTCCACTTT.

The CDR3 region is CASSYRYGYTF. Here the CDR3 DNA reads TGCGCCAGCAGCTATAGATATGGCTACACCTTC. This sequence joins TRBV4-1 and TRBJ1-2, with D unclear. The CDR3 contains 11 residues. V shed 5 bases and J shed 5 bases, with 6 bases lying between them. Germline CDR1 MGHRA, CDR2 YSYEKL.